This T cell receptor (beta chain) was captured by sequencing in a study of blood T cell repertoires in COVID-19. For the study at large: Specimens from acute and convalescent COVID-19 originated in the United States, Italy and Spain.

In its sample, this clone was seen once. Germline V lookup: CDR1 KGHSH, CDR2 LQKENI. V dropped 0 bases and J dropped 1 base, with 13 bases sitting between them. This CDR3 has 17 residues. Enrollees, about 18 to 90 years old, lived in approximately 24 US areas. Researchers sorted participants into cohorts using their self-reported clinical history. Authors' data handling: Reference gene primer amplification in the assay estimated nucleated cell counts. Only in-frame clones appear in the TCRdb table, and some are missing; sequencing was by immunoSEQ multiplex PCR. That table is the source of V, J and clone size, and D and trimming were worked out from the DNA. The table includes approximately 260,000 clones, roughly 89% detected once.

Source material: PBMCs or T cells enriched from blood (not recorded which). The chain has TRBV18 and TRBJ2-1; D perhaps matches TRBD1 (5 bases). The clonotype originates from a woman in her fifties or sixties who had recovered from COVID-19. CDR3 sequence reads: CASSPPGVMGSYNEQFF. The CDR3, as DNA: TGTGCCAGCTCACCACCAGGGGTAATGGGGTCCTACAATGAGCAGTTCTTC.